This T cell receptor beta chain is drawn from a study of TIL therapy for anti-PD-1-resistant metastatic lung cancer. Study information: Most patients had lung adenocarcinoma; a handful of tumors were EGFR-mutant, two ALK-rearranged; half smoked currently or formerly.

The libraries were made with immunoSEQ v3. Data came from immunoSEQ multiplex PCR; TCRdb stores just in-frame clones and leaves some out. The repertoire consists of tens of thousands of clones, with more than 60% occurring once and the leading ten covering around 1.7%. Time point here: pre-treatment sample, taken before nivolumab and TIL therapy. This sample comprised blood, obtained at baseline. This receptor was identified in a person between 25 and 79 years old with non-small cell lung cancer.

The CDR3 reads CASSPTGNQPQHF. As DNA, the CDR3 is TGTGCCAGCAGCCCTACCGGGAATCAGCCCCAGCATTTT. The chain has TRBV9 and TRBJ1-5; D not certain. V gave up 4 bases and J gave up 4 bases, with 9 bases separating them. Germline CDR1 and CDR2: SGDLS and YYNGEE. The CDR3 has 13 residues.